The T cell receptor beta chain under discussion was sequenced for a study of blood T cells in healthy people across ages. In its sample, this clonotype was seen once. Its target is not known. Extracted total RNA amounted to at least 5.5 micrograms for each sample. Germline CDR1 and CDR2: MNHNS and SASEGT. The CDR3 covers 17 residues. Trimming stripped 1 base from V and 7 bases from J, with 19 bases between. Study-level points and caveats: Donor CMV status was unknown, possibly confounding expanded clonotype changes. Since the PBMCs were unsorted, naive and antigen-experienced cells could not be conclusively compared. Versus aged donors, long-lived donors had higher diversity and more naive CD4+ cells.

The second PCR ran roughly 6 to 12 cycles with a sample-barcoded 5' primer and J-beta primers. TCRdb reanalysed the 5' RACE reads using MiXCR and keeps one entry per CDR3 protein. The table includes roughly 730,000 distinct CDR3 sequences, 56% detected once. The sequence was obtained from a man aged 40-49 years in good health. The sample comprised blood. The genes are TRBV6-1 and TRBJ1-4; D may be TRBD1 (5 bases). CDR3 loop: CASSEVAWAGISEKLFF. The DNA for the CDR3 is TGTGCCAGCAGTGAAGTGGCGTGGGCAGGGATCAGTGAAAAACTGTTTTTT.